This T cell receptor (beta chain) appears in the sequencing data of a study of blood T cell repertoires in COVID-19. Only in-frame clones appear in the TCRdb table, and some are missing; sequencing was by immunoSEQ multiplex PCR. The sample has 150,000 to 200,000 clones, more than 75% seen once. Trimming pared 6 bases from V and 6 bases from J, leaving 11 bases between. This CDR3 spans 13 amino acids. The germline V gene encodes CDR1 LGHDT and CDR2 YNNKEL (reference sequence). This receptor was identified in a man aged 60 to 75 with active or convalescent COVID-19. The V call is TRBV3-1 (or the pseudogene TRBV3-2), the J call TRBJ2-2, with D possibly being TRBD1 (6 bases). Sequenced: peripheral blood. CDR3: CASRSSGAGELFF. As DNA, the CDR3 is TGTGCCAGCAGATCATCAGGGGCCGGGGAGCTGTTTTTT.